The rows below give T cell receptor beta chains drawn from one sample of a study of blood T cell repertoires in COVID-19. TCRdb keeps only in-frame clones here, not all; method: immunoSEQ multiplex PCR. Found here are more than 45,000 clones, roughly 89% of them singletons; the top ten hold roughly 6%. The sequenced sample was peripheral blood. These receptors all stem from a man between 70 and 80 years old with active COVID-19. The CDR3 runs from the conserved cysteine through the conserved F or W. The order of the fields is V gene, clone size, J gene, D gene, CDR3 DNA, CDR3 protein. The D gene is left open where the match is weak. The size entry is marked missing in some rows and otherwise reads once, few, many or a size class.

TRBV19	NA	TRBJ1-5	NA	TGTGCCAGTAGTATTACATCCGGGGGTGCGTTACAGCCCCAGCATTTT	CASSITSGGALQPQHF
TRBV7-8	NA	TRBJ2-1	TRBD1	TGTGCCAGCAGCCTGACAGGGTCGGGCTACAATGAGCAGTTCTTC	CASSLTGSGYNEQFF
TRBV5-4	NA	TRBJ1-3	TRBD1	TGTGCCAGCAGCATAGGACAGGGGCCCTATTCTGGAAACACCATATATTTT	CASSIGQGPYSGNTIYF
TRBV11-2	NA	TRBJ2-1	TRBD2	TGTGCCAGCAGCTTAATGCGGGGGGGATACAATGAGCAGTTCTTC	CASSLMRGGYNEQFF
TRBV19	NA	TRBJ2-7	NA	TGTGCCAGTAGTCAGGAACCCATGGGGCGGCACGAGCAGTACTTC	CASSQEPMGRHEQYF
TRBV19	NA	TRBJ1-2	NA	TGTGCCAGTACTAGGCCCGGACTTAACTATGGCTACACCTTC	CASTRPGLNYGYTF
TRBV30	NA	TRBJ1-6	NA	TGTGCCTGGAAAGGGGGGGGTTCACCCCTCCACTTT	CAWKGGGSPLHF
TRBV6-4	NA	TRBJ2-3	TRBD1	TGTGCCAGCTCCGGGACAGGGAGCGATACGCAGTATTTT	CASSGTGSDTQYF
TRBV5-4	NA	TRBJ2-1	TRBD2	TGTGCCAGCAGCTTGGTAGACGGGGGGGTCGGGAATGAGCAGTTCTTC	CASSLVDGGVGNEQFF
TRBV6-5	NA	TRBJ1-2	NA	TGTGCCAGCAGTTACCAATCTCATCGCACAGCTGGCTACACCTTC	CASSYQSHRTAGYTF
TRBV19	NA	TRBJ2-3	TRBD1	TGTGCCAGTAGTACGGACAGGGCGGGCACAGATACGCAGTATTTT	CASSTDRAGTDTQYF
TRBV5-1	NA	TRBJ2-7	NA	TGCGCCAGCAGCGGGGAGGAGGGGGCGCTTCGTGTGTACTTC	CASSGEEGALRVYF
TRBV6-2/TRBV6-3	NA	TRBJ2-3	NA	TGTGCCAGCAGTCCGATTCGACCAACAGATTCGCAGTATTTT	CASSPIRPTDSQYF
TRBV6-5	NA	TRBJ2-7	NA	TGTGCCAGCAGGCGCCAGGGGGGCGAGCAGTACTTC	CASRRQGGEQYF
TRBV10-3	NA	TRBJ2-3	TRBD1	TGTGCCATCACCGATAGGGGACAGGGGGTGGGCACAGATACGCAGTATTTT	CAITDRGQGVGTDTQYF
TRBV3-1/TRBV3-2	NA	TRBJ2-7	TRBD1	TGTGCCAGCAGCCAAGATAGGGGGACAGGGTGGAACGAGCAGTACTTC	CASSQDRGTGWNEQYF
TRBV4-2	NA	TRBJ1-6	NA	TGTGCCAGCAACACGGGGGAATTCGGTTCACCCCTCCACTTT	CASNTGEFGSPLHF
TRBV3-1/TRBV3-2	few	TRBJ2-7	TRBD1	TGTGCCAGCAGCCGTCTACCGGGACAGGAGACTTTC	CASSRLPGQETF
TRBV7-2	NA	TRBJ2-3	NA	TGTGCCAGCAGCTTAGATCGACTCACAGATACGCAGTATTTT	CASSLDRLTDTQYF
TRBV5-1	NA	TRBJ2-5	TRBD1	TGCGCCAGCGGCGACAGGGGGCTTTATTCCCAAGAGACCCAGTACTTC	CASGDRGLYSQETQYF
TRBV29-1	NA	TRBJ1-4	NA	TGCAGCGTTGGTGGTAGGGGGGGCCGTGAAAAACTGTTTTTT	CSVGGRGGREKLFF
TRBV5-1	NA	TRBJ2-2	NA	TGCGCCAGCAGCTTGGAAACCTCGGGGGCCGGGGAGCTGTTTTTT	CASSLETSGAGELFF
TRBV2	NA	TRBJ1-2	NA	TGTGCCAGCAGTGATGCCGGGTCCTCTAGTGGGGGCTACACCTTC	CASSDAGSSSGGYTF
TRBV19	few	TRBJ1-5	NA	TGTGCCAGTAGTTTCCAACAGGGAAATCAGCCCCAGCATTTT	CASSFQQGNQPQHF
TRBV4-2	NA	TRBJ2-5	NA	TGTGCCAGCAGCCAAGGGACGGGGTTAGGGCAAGAGACCCAGTACTTC	CASSQGTGLGQETQYF
TRBV25-1	NA	TRBJ2-7	NA	TGTGCCAGCAGTGAAACGCCGGCTACTTCTACGGGGTCCTACGAGCAGTACTTC	CASSETPATSTGSYEQYF
TRBV4-2	once	TRBJ1-4	NA	TGTGCCAGCAGCCCTAAGGGACATACTAATGAAAAACTGTTTTTT	CASSPKGHTNEKLFF
TRBV6-5	NA	TRBJ2-3	NA	TGTGCCAGCAACCGAGCTGCGGAATTCACAGATACGCAGTATTTT	CASNRAAEFTDTQYF
TRBV5-1	NA	TRBJ2-7	TRBD1	TGCGCCAGCAGCATCACAGGGGCCGGCTACGAGCAGTACTTC	CASSITGAGYEQYF
TRBV4-1	NA	TRBJ1-4	TRBD1	TGCGCCAGCAGGGTTATGTTCACGGGACAGGGAAAATCAACTAATGAAAAACTGTTTTTT	CASRVMFTGQGKSTNEKLFF
TRBV5-6	NA	TRBJ1-6	TRBD1	TGTGCCAGCAGCTTGGGATGGACAGGGGGGAATTCACCCCTCCACTTT	CASSLGWTGGNSPLHF
TRBV11-2	NA	TRBJ2-7	NA	TGTGCCAGCAGCTTGGAGGGACAGTCCCTCGGGCAGTACTTC	CASSLEGQSLGQYF
TRBV3-1/TRBV3-2	NA	TRBJ1-2	NA	TGTGCCAGCAGCCAAGAGGGACACAACACCTTC	CASSQEGHNTF
TRBV5-1	NA	TRBJ2-3	NA	TGCGCCAGCAGCTTCTCAAGGGGCGGCACAGATACGCAGTATTTT	CASSFSRGGTDTQYF
TRBV28	NA	TRBJ1-1	TRBD1	TGTGCCAGCACCACGACAGGGGCCGGGAACACTGAAGCTTTCTTT	CASTTTGAGNTEAFF
TRBV6-1	NA	TRBJ2-1	NA	TGTGCCAGCAGTGAAGCGCGGCGGGGGCGAAACAATGAGCAGTTCTTC	CASSEARRGRNNEQFF
TRBV24-1	NA	TRBJ2-1	NA	TGTGCCACCAGTGATTGGTCTAAATTCTTC	CATSDWSKFF
TRBV6-4	NA	TRBJ1-4	NA	TGTGCCAGCAGGCTACGGGACTCTCCTAGCGAAAAACTGTTTTTT	CASRLRDSPSEKLFF
TRBV11-3	NA	TRBJ2-1	TRBD2	TGTGCCAGCAGCAGAGGCCCGGTAGCGGGTGCCTACAATGAGCAGTTCTTC	CASSRGPVAGAYNEQFF
TRBV3-1/TRBV3-2	NA	TRBJ2-1	NA	TGTGCCAGCAGCCCACAAGCGTCCATACCTGAGCAGTTCTTC	CASSPQASIPEQFF
TRBV4-1	NA	TRBJ1-5	TRBD1	TGCGCCAGCAGCCAAGATTGGCGAACAGGGGGCAATGGCAATCAGCCCCAGCATTTT	CASSQDWRTGGNGNQPQHF
TRBV4-2	few	TRBJ1-6	TRBD1	TGTGCCAGCAGCCAAATGGGACAGGGACTTTATAATTCACCCCTCCACTTT	CASSQMGQGLYNSPLHF
TRBV18	NA	TRBJ2-1	TRBD1	TGTGCCAGCTCCGGACAGGGGCAACTTGAGCAGTTCTTC	CASSGQGQLEQFF
TRBV11-2	NA	TRBJ2-5	NA	TGTGCCAGCAGCTTGAGTCGGGAGACCCAGTACTTC	CASSLSRETQYF
TRBV7-8	NA	TRBJ1-5	TRBD1	TGTGCCTGCAGCTCCGGGACAGGGGACTTCTATAGCAATCTGCCCCAGCATTTT	CACSSGTGDFYSNLPQHF
TRBV30	few	TRBJ1-6	NA	TGTGCCTGGGCAGGGTGGAATTCACCCCTCCACTTT	CAWAGWNSPLHF
TRBV7-3	NA	TRBJ2-3	NA	TGTGCCAGCAGCCCCCGACAGGGCCTCGCGGGGGATACGCAGTATTTT	CASSPRQGLAGDTQYF
TRBV2	NA	TRBJ2-1	NA	TGTGCCAGCAGTCAAACAACACAGGGAAATGAGCAGTTCTTC	CASSQTTQGNEQFF
TRBV10-3	NA	TRBJ1-1	NA	TGTGCCATCACGGCGGAAGGCACTGAAGCTTTCTTT	CAITAEGTEAFF
TRBV19	NA	TRBJ1-5	TRBD1	TGTGCCAGTAGCATCGGGACAGGGAGCAATCAGCCCCAGCATTTT	CASSIGTGSNQPQHF
TRBV5-1	once	TRBJ1-1	NA	TGCGCCAGCAGACCCGACACCACGGAAGCTTTCTTT	CASRPDTTEAFF
TRBV10-2	NA	TRBJ2-7	NA	TGCGCCAGCAGTGAATGGGGAGCGAGCGAGCAGTACTTC	CASSEWGASEQYF